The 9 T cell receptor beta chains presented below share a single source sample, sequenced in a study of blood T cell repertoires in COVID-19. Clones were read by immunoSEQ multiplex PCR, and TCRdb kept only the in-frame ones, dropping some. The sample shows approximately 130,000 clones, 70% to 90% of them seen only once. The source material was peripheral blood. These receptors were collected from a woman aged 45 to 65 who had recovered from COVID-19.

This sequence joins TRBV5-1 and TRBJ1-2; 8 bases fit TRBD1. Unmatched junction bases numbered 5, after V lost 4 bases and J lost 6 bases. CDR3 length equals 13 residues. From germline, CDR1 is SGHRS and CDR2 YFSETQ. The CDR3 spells CASSMTGVDGYTF. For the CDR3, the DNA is TGCGCCAGCAGCATGACAGGGGTAGATGGCTACACCTTC.

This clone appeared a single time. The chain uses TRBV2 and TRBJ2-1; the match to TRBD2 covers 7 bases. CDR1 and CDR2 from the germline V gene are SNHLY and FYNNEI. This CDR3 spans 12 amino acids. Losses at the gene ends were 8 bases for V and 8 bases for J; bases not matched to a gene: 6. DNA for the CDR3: TGTGCCAGCCGTGGACTAGGCTATGAGCAGTTCTTC. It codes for CASRGLGYEQFF.

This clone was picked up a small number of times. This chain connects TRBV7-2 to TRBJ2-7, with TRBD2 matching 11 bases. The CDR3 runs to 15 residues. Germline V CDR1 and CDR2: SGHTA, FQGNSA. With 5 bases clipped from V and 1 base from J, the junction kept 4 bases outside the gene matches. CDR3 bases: TGTGCCAGCAGCCAAAGGACTAGCGGGTCCTACGAGCAGTACTTC. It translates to CASSQRTSGSYEQYF. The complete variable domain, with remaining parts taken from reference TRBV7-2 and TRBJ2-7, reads GAGVSQSPSNKVTEKGKDVELRCDPISGHTALYWYRQSLGQGLEFLIYFQGNSAPDKSGLPSDRFSAERTGGSVSTLTIQRTQQEDSAVYLCASSQRTSGSYEQYFGPGTRLTVT.

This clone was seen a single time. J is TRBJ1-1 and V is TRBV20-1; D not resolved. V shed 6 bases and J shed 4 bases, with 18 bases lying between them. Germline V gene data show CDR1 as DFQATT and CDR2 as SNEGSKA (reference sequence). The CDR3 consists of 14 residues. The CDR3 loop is CSASHPGEGTEAFF. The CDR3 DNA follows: TGCAGTGCAAGTCACCCGGGAGAGGGCACTGAAGCTTTCTTT.

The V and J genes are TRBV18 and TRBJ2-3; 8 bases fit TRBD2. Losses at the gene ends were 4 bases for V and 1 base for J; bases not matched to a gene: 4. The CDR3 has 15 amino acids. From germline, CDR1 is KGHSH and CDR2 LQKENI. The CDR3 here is CASSQAGEGTDTQYF. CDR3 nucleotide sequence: TGTGCCAGCTCACAAGCGGGAGAGGGCACAGATACGCAGTATTTT.

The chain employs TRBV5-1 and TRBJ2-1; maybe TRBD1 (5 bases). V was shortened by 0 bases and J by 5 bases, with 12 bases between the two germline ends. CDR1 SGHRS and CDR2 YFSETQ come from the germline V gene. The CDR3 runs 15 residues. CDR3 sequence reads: CASSLVYATDNEQFF. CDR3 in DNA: TGCGCCAGCAGCTTGGTGTATGCGACAGACAATGAGCAGTTCTTC.

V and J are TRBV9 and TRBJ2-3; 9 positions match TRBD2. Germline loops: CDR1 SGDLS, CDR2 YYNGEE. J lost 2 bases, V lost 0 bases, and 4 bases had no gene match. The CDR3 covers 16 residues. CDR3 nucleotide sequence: TGTGCCAGCAGCGTAGACAGCGGGGGGAACACAGATACGCAGTATTTT. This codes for CASSVDSGGNTDTQYF. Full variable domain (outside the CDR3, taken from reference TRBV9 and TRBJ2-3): DSGVTQTPKHLITATGQRVTLRCSPRSGDLSVYWYQQSLDQGLQFLIQYYNGEERAKGNILERFSAQQFPDLHSELNLSSLELGDSALYFCASSVDSGGNTDTQYFGPGTRLTVL.

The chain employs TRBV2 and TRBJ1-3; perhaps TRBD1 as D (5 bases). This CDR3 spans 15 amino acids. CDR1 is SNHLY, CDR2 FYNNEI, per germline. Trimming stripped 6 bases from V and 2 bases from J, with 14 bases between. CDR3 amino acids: CASRLGASPGNTIYF. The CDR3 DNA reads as TGTGCCAGCAGGTTAGGGGCGTCCCCTGGAAACACCATATATTTT.

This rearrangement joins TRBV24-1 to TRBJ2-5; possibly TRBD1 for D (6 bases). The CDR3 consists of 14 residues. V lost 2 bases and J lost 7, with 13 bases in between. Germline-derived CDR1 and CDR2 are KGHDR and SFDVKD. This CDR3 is CATSDSRGPGTQYF. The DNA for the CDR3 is TGTGCCACCAGTGATTCCAGGGGCCCTGGGACCCAGTACTTC.